These 28 T cell receptor beta chains came from one sample sequenced in a study of cytotoxic CD8 clonotypes in ibrutinib-treated CLL. Using immunoSEQ multiplex PCR, the repertoire was profiled, and TCRdb retains in-frame clones only, with some absent. The data hold about 200,000 clones, with over 60% observed a single time. Sequenced material: PBMCs, taken after 24 months of ibrutinib treatment. These receptors originate from a human donor with chronic lymphocytic leukemia.

The J gene is TRBJ1-1, the V gene TRBV7-8, with a tentative D call TRBD1 (5 bases). V gave up 5 bases and J gave up 4 bases, with 14 bases separating them. CDR1 is SGHVS and CDR2 is FQNEAQ in the germline V gene. This CDR3 contains 14 residues. In DNA, the CDR3 is TGTGCCAGCAGCCCTTCCAGGGTGGGCACTGAAGCTTTCTTT. Translated: CASSPSRVGTEAFF.

The rearrangement joins TRBV5-6 to TRBJ2-7, with 12 bases that match TRBD2. The CDR3 covers 17 residues. Looked up from germline, CDR1 is SGHDT and CDR2 is YYEEEE. V was clipped by 3 bases and J by 5 bases; unmatched bases: 12. DNA for the CDR3: TGTGCCAGCAGCTACAGCCAACTAGCGGGAGGCATGGACGAGCAGTACTTC. Protein: CASSYSQLAGGMDEQYF.

This clone was counted once. In nucleotides, the CDR3 is TGTGCCTGGGGAACAGGGGGTAATGAAAAACTGTTTTTT. It yields the protein CAWGTGGNEKLFF. J is TRBJ1-4 and V is TRBV30, with TRBD1 matching over 8 bases. V shed 5 bases and J 4 bases; nucleotides not matched to a gene: 3. Germline V CDR1 and CDR2: GTSNPN, SVGIG (reference sequence). The CDR3 extends over 13 amino acids. The complete variable domain, with remaining parts taken from reference TRBV30 and TRBJ1-4, reads SQTIHQWPATLVQPVGSPLSLECTVEGTSNPNLYWYRQAAGRGLQLLFYSVGIGQISSEVPQNLSASRPQDRQFILSSKKLLLSDSGFYLCAWGTGGNEKLFFGSGTQLSVL.

The chain carries TRBV10-2 and TRBJ2-1; D is uncertain. The germline V gene encodes CDR1 WSHSY and CDR2 SAAADI. The germline V and J ends were trimmed by 7 bases and 9 bases, with 22 bases remaining between them. The length of the CDR3 is 15 residues. This chain's CDR3 is CASTRGGVLSIEQFF. The CDR3 coding sequence is TGCGCCAGCACCCGAGGTGGGGTTCTGAGTATTGAGCAGTTCTTC.

V usage is TRBV15 and J usage is TRBJ2-1; the D gene is possibly TRBD2 (7 bases). Germline V lookup: CDR1 LNHNV, CDR2 YYDKDF (reference sequence). This CDR3 contains 17 residues. With 5 bases removed from V and 2 bases from J, the gap between germline ends came to 19 bases. CDR3 loop: CATSQTSLKGAYNEQFF. The CDR3 region has the DNA TGTGCCACCAGCCAGACTAGCCTAAAGGGGGCCTACAATGAGCAGTTCTTC.

The rearrangement joins TRBV9 to TRBJ2-1; 11 nucleotides agree with TRBD2. The germline gives CDR1 SGDLS, CDR2 YYNGEE. Trimming cost V 3 bases and J 5 bases; bases outside gene matches: 1. The CDR3 is made up of 14 amino acids. The DNA of the CDR3 is TGTGCCAGCAGCGGACTAGCGGGGAACAATGAGCAGTTCTTC. Residues: CASSGLAGNNEQFF.

V is TRBV29-1 and J is TRBJ1-3; TRBD1 matches 11 bases. J was trimmed by 2 bases and V by 6 bases; bases with no gene match: 6. Germline V CDR1 and CDR2: SQVTM, ANQGSEA. The CDR3 has 15 amino acids. The CDR3: CSVTWTGGPGNTIYF. The CDR3 DNA reads as TGCAGCGTCACCTGGACAGGGGGCCCTGGAAACACCATATATTTT.

V and J are TRBV6-5 and TRBJ2-7; possible D gene TRBD1, 6 bases. The V gene's germline CDR1 is MNHEY and CDR2 SVGAGI. This CDR3 has 12 residues. Deletions cut 8 bases from V and 2 bases from J, with 10 bases between. The CDR3 DNA is TGTGCCAGCCACAGGGACCCCTACGAGCAGTACTTC. Its translation: CASHRDPYEQYF.

The CDR3 spells CASSQGVLSTEAFF. The CDR3 DNA reads as TGCGCCAGCAGCCAAGGGGTATTATCCACTGAAGCTTTCTTT. This rearrangement joins TRBV4-1 to TRBJ1-1; no clear D gene. Trimming left V 1 base short and J 4 bases short, with 10 bases between. Germline V CDR1 and CDR2: MGHRA, YSYEKL. The CDR3 extends over 14 amino acids.

The chain recombines TRBV27 with TRBJ2-1; 10 positions agree with TRBD2. Germline values: CDR1 MNHEY, CDR2 SMNVEV (reference sequence). V shed 5 bases and J 7 bases; nucleotides not matched to a gene: 11. There are 16 residues in the CDR3. As DNA, the CDR3 is TGTGCCAGCAGTCGTGGTGAGCGGGAGGGTTGGAATGAGCAGTTCTTC. Protein product: CASSRGEREGWNEQFF.

This clone has just a few counts. The gene calls are TRBV4-2 and TRBJ2-5; D may be TRBD1 or TRBD2 (6 bases each). V was clipped by 0 bases and J by 9 bases, with 8 bases between them. The length of the CDR3 is 12 residues. Germline V gene sequence: CDR1 LGHNA, CDR2 YNFKEQ. This chain's CDR3 is CASSQEGGSQYF. The CDR3 bases are TGTGCCAGCAGCCAAGAAGGGGGGTCCCAGTACTTC.

This chain uses TRBV11-3 with TRBJ2-7, with 9 bases matching TRBD2. This CDR3 spans 17 amino acids. Germline trimming cut 0 bases from V and 0 bases from J; bases unmatched to any gene: 6. Germline-derived CDR1 and CDR2 are SGHNT and YENEEA. In DNA form, the CDR3 reads TGTGCCAGCAGCTTAGATTCTAGCGGGATAAGCTCCTACGAGCAGTACTTC. Protein sequence: CASSLDSSGISSYEQYF.

This clone has just one count. CDR3 sequence (DNA): TGTGCCAGCAGTTACGGACCAGTAGCGGGGCAAGAGACCCAGTACTTC. Translated, it gives CASSYGPVAGQETQYF. The chain links TRBV6-6 to TRBJ2-5; 8 positions agree with TRBD2. This CDR3 has 16 amino acids. Germline CDR1 reads MNHNY; CDR2 reads SVGAGI (reference sequence). The ends lost 2 bases at V and 2 bases at J; junction bases unmatched: 7.

CDR3 sequence (DNA): TGCAGCGTTGAAACCCGGGACAGGAGTAACTCTGGGGCCAACGTCCTGACTTTC. Translated: CSVETRDRSNSGANVLTF. This chain uses TRBV29-1 with TRBJ2-6, with 8 nucleotides matching TRBD1. The CDR3 has 18 amino acids. The ends lost 2 bases at V and 0 bases at J; junction bases unmatched: 9. CDR1 and CDR2 (germline): SQVTM, ANQGSEA.

The V and J genes are TRBV10-2 and TRBJ2-3; possibly TRBD2 for D (5 bases). Trimming left V 3 bases short and J 4 bases short, with 8 bases between. The CDR3 loop spans 13 amino acids. Germline V gives CDR1 WSHSY, CDR2 SAAADI. CDR3 in DNA: TGCGCCAGCAGTGACGGAGGTCCAGATACGCAGTATTTT. Amino acids: CASSDGGPDTQYF.

The sample holds a few counts of this clone. The chain carries TRBV2 and TRBJ2-3; TRBD1 matches 7 bases. The CDR3 has 13 residues. With 5 bases clipped from V and 3 bases from J, the junction kept 2 bases outside the gene matches. Looked up from germline, CDR1 is SNHLY and CDR2 is FYNNEI. Here the CDR3 reads CASSLTGTDTQYF. CDR3 sequence (DNA): TGTGCCAGCAGTTTGACAGGGACAGATACGCAGTATTTT. Full variable domain (rest looked up from reference TRBV2 and TRBJ2-3): EPEVTQTPSHQVTQMGQEVILRCVPISNHLYFYWYRQILGQKVEFLVSFYNNEISEKSEIFDDQFSVERPDGSNFTLKIRSTKLEDSAMYFCASSLTGTDTQYFGPGTRLTVL.

This chain connects TRBV14 to TRBJ2-5; D not resolved. The CDR3 extends over 14 amino acids. The germline V gene has CDR1 SGHDN and CDR2 FVKESK. Between the trimmed V and J ends, which lost 2 bases and 7 bases, there was a span of 14 bases. The CDR3 loop is CASSQNGWSGTQYF. Here the CDR3 DNA reads TGTGCCAGCAGCCAAAACGGATGGTCGGGGACCCAGTACTTC.

The J gene is TRBJ2-2, the V gene TRBV4-2; 8 nucleotides align to TRBD1. This CDR3 region has 16 residues. Germline values: CDR1 LGHNA, CDR2 YNFKEQ. The V segment lost 2 bases and the J segment 5 bases; nucleotides outside the gene matches: 7. CDR3 DNA: TGTGCCAGCAGCCAAAAGATCGGACAGGGAACCGGGGAGCTGTTTTTT. This translates into CASSQKIGQGTGELFF.

The J gene is TRBJ2-1, the V gene TRBV9; TRBD1 matches 8 bases. Germline CDR1 reads SGDLS; CDR2 reads YYNGEE. This CDR3 has 15 amino acids. The V and J ends lost 0 bases and 6 bases, in that order; junction bases with no gene match: 5. This CDR3 reads CASSVAQGARNEQFF. CDR3 coding DNA: TGTGCCAGCAGCGTAGCTCAGGGGGCCCGCAATGAGCAGTTCTTC.

The CDR3 bases are TGTGCCAGCACCCAAGGGACATTACGTGGCTACACCTTC. Its protein product is CASTQGTLRGYTF. The rearrangement links TRBV27 to TRBJ1-2; D is possibly TRBD1 (6 bases). This CDR3 has 13 residues. From germline, CDR1 is MNHEY and CDR2 SMNVEV (reference sequence). Between the trimmed V and J ends, which lost 7 bases and 7 bases, there was a span of 16 bases.

The J gene is TRBJ2-5, the V gene TRBV14; 7 bases are shared with TRBD1. Germline CDR1 and CDR2: SGHDN and FVKESK. The V and J ends lost 4 bases and 2 bases, in that order; junction bases with no gene match: 4. The CDR3 is made up of 14 amino acids. The CDR3 region has the DNA TGTGCCAGCAGCCCTGGGACAGCACAAGAGACCCAGTACTTC. Its translation: CASSPGTAQETQYF.

This chain uses TRBV10-3 with TRBJ2-7; TRBD1 is a possible D gene (6 bases). CDR3 length equals 14 residues. Germline-derived CDR1 and CDR2 are ENHRY and SYGVKD. The V end was cut by 6 bases, the J end by 1 base, with 13 bases between. The CDR3 region has the DNA TGTGCCATCAGGTCCACAGGGAGTTCCTACGAGCAGTACTTC. Translating gives CAIRSTGSSYEQYF.

The chain carries TRBV12-2 and TRBJ2-7. TRBV12-2 is classified as a pseudogene. CDR3 length equals 12 residues. The CDR3 nucleotides are TGTGCAAGTCGCCTCCCCCACTACGAGCAGTACTTC. Translation: CASRLPHYEQYF.

V is TRBV28 and J is TRBJ2-7; 8 bases match TRBD2. The CDR3 loop spans 15 amino acids. Unmatched junction bases numbered 5, after V lost 2 bases and J lost 2 bases. Germline V gene sequence: CDR1 MDHEN, CDR2 SYDVKM. The DNA of the CDR3 is TGTGCCAGCAGTTTACCCACTAGCGGCCCCTACGAGCAGTACTTC. The encoded protein is CASSLPTSGPYEQYF.

The rearrangement uses TRBV6-1 and TRBJ1-5; D is possibly TRBD1 (6 bases). The V gene's germline CDR1 is MNHNS and CDR2 SASEGT. V was clipped by 7 bases and J by 2 bases, with 15 bases between them. This CDR3 comprises 15 residues. The CDR3 DNA follows: TGTGCCAGCATAACCAGGGGAGCTGGCAATCAGCCCCAGCATTTT. This encodes CASITRGAGNQPQHF.

The count of this clone is one. V is TRBV5-4 and J is TRBJ2-6; the D is unclear. Trimming cost V 3 bases and J 3 bases, with 16 bases left between them. Germline V gene lookup returns CDR1 SGHNT and CDR2 YYREEE (reference sequence). This CDR3 is 17 amino acids long. Here the CDR3 reads CASSSPTGHGGANVLTF. CDR3 sequence (DNA): TGTGCCAGCAGCTCGCCGACTGGGCATGGTGGGGCCAACGTCCTGACTTTC.

The genes are TRBV18 and TRBJ2-2; 10 bases fit TRBD2. The germline V gene encodes CDR1 KGHSH and CDR2 LQKENI. With V trimmed by 3 bases and J by 4 bases, 8 bases remained unmatched. CDR3 length equals 17 residues. The CDR3, as DNA: TGTGCCAGCTCACCGTCACTAGCGGGGTCGGGCACCGGGGAGCTGTTTTTT. Translated, it gives CASSPSLAGSGTGELFF.

V and J are TRBV5-1 and TRBJ1-3; TRBD1 is a possible D gene (6 bases). V lost 4 bases and J 0 bases, leaving 8 bases between the germline ends. Per the germline V gene, CDR1 is SGHRS and CDR2 is YFSETQ. This CDR3 is 14 amino acids long. This CDR3 is CASSAQGSGNTIYF. In DNA form, the CDR3 reads TGCGCCAGCAGCGCACAGGGCTCTGGAAACACCATATATTTT.